This TCR beta chain stems from a study of cytomegalovirus exposure and HLA in healthy donors. Study overall: Of over 300 genotyped donors, roughly 80% clustered with self-reported Caucasian donors.

The germline V gene encodes CDR1 LNHNV and CDR2 YYDKDF (reference sequence). This CDR3 comprises 16 residues. Unmatched junction bases numbered 8, after V lost 5 bases and J lost 0 bases. 13 Jbeta primers and 60 Vbeta primers were used for the PCR. The assay was immunoSEQ multiplex PCR, and TCRdb's table has in-frame clones only and misses some. This sample has some 180,000 clones, with about three quarters found just once. Worth noting for this clone: Its antigen is not known.

Study outcomes and limitations: TCR beta chain V- and J-gene trimming was linked, in a later analysis, to a missense variant in DCLRE1C.

This TCR came from a woman aged 55-70 years in good health and CMV-seropositive. The V gene is TRBV15, the J gene TRBJ2-3; 7 nucleotides agree with TRBD2. Sequencing input: PBMCs. CDR3 DNA: TGTGCCACCAGCGGGGACTACCTCCAGAGCACAGATACGCAGTATTTT. This encodes CATSGDYLQSTDTQYF.